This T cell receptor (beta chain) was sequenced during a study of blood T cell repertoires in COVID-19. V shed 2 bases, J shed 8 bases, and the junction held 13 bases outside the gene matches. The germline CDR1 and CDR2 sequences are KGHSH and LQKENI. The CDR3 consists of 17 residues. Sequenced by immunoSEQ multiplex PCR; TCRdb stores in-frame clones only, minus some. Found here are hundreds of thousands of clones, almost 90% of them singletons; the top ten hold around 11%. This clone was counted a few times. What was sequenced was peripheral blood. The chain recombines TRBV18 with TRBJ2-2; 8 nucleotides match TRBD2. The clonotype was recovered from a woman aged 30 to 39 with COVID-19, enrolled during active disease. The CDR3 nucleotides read TGTGCCAGCTCACCAGGGCCCGGGAGGGCCTTTTCTGGGGAGCTGTTTTTT. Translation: CASSPGPGRAFSGELFF.